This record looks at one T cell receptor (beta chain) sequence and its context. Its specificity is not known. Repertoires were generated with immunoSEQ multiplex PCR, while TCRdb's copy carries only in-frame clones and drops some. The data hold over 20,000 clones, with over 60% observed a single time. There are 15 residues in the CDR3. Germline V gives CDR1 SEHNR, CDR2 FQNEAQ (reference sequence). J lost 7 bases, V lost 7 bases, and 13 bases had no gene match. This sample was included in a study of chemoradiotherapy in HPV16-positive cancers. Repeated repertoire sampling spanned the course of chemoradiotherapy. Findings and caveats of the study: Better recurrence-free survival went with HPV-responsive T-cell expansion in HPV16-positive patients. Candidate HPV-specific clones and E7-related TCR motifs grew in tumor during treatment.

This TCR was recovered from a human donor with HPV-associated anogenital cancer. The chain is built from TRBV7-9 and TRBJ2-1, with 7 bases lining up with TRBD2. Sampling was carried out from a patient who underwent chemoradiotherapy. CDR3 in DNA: TGTGCCAGCACTCAGGGAGGCGGGGGTAGAAATGAGCAGTTCTTC. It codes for CASTQGGGGRNEQFF.